Following are 3 T cell receptor beta chains from one sample sequenced in a study of shared clonotypes between healthy human individuals. The repertoire was sequenced with immunoSEQ multiplex PCR; TCRdb's copy has only in-frame clones and lacks some. The sample has about 1.1 million clones; around 82% are singletons. Material for sequencing was memory CD4+ T cells from PBMCs. Stated subset: CD45RA-negative fraction. These receptors originate from a man younger than 30 in good health. Some clones in this sample may be carry-over from other donors' samples.

This clone was recorded a few times. The rearrangement links TRBV5-1 to TRBJ1-4; possibly TRBD1 for D (6 bases). The CDR3 consists of 15 residues. The germline V gene encodes CDR1 SGHRS and CDR2 YFSETQ. V was shortened by 4 bases and J by 6 bases, with 16 bases between the two germline ends. Written as DNA, the CDR3 is TGCGCCAGCAGCGACGGGGGCGCGAGCTATGAAAAACTGTTTTTT. Its protein is CASSDGGASYEKLFF.

This clone was picked up one time. The chain has TRBV9 and TRBJ2-2; 7 bases match TRBD2. The ends lost 3 bases at V and 0 bases at J; junction bases unmatched: 5. The CDR3 loop spans 16 amino acids. Germline loops: CDR1 SGDLS, CDR2 YYNGEE. As DNA, the CDR3 is TGTGCCAGCAGCGCAAGAGCGGGATCGAACACCGGGGAGCTGTTTTTT. This gives the protein CASSARAGSNTGELFF.

The CDR3 region has the DNA TGTGCCAGGGACCGAATCAATGGCTACACCTTC. Translating it yields CARDRINGYTF. This sequence joins TRBV30 and TRBJ1-2, with D perhaps TRBD1 (5 bases). Germline CDR1 reads GTSNPN; CDR2 reads SVGIG (reference sequence). V was shortened by 8 bases and J by 6 bases, with 13 bases between the two germline ends. CDR3 length: 11 residues.